Listed here is a single T cell receptor beta chain. Its antigen is as yet unknown. These data belong to a study of cytomegalovirus exposure and HLA in healthy donors. Study-wide results and limits: Three chains linked to CMV were shown in vitro to be specific for CMV antigens.

CDR3 length: 18 amino acids. Germline CDR1 reads MDHEN; CDR2 reads SYDVKM. The germline V and J ends were trimmed by 3 bases and 2 bases, with 22 bases remaining between them. PCR amplification relied on 60 Vbeta primers (plus 13 Jbeta primers). Measured with immunoSEQ multiplex PCR; TCRdb has only the in-frame clones, and not every one. The sample carries some 130,000 clones, roughly 80% recorded once. Sequencing input: PBMCs. The TCR comes from a man aged 25-45 years in good health and CMV-seronegative. This sequence joins TRBV28 and TRBJ1-2; weak D call: TRBD1 (5 bases). The CDR3 loop reads CASSLIGQGLIRNYGYTF. In DNA form, the CDR3 reads TGTGCCAGCAGTTTGATAGGGCAGGGCCTAATAAGAAACTATGGCTACACCTTC.